Below, 32 T cell receptor beta chains from the same sample are listed, as sequenced in a study of cytomegalovirus exposure and HLA in healthy donors. The PCR had 60 Vbeta and 13 Jbeta primers. The method was immunoSEQ multiplex PCR; TCRdb's version includes in-frame clones alone and lacks a portion of them. The table has 150,000 to 250,000 clones, around 81% seen once. The sequenced sample was PBMCs. These receptors all come from a man aged 25-40 years in good health and CMV-seronegative.

The chain links TRBV9 to TRBJ2-2; TRBD2 matches 11 bases. The ends lost 7 bases at V and 6 bases at J; junction bases unmatched: 5. The CDR3 has 14 amino acids. Germline V gives CDR1 SGDLS, CDR2 YYNGEE. The CDR3 DNA reads as TGTGCCAGCCAAACTAGCGGGAGACCCGGGGAGCTGTTTTTT. Protein product: CASQTSGRPGELFF.

The rearrangement joins TRBV25-1 to TRBJ2-1, with 9 bases lining up with TRBD1. The germline V gene has CDR1 MGHDK and CDR2 SYGVNS. There are 17 residues in the CDR3. V gave up 0 bases and J gave up 7 bases; unmatched junction bases: 10. CDR3 sequence reads: CASSEYTGTGTFNEQFF. CDR3 sequence (DNA): TGTGCCAGCAGTGAATATACTGGGACAGGGACGTTTAATGAGCAGTTCTTC.

The CDR3 DNA follows: TGTGCCAGCAGCTTGGCGGAGGGGACCCAGTACTTC. Its translation: CASSLAEGTQYF. This sequence joins TRBV5-4 and TRBJ2-5; D might be TRBD2 (6 bases). Trimming pared 0 bases from V and 7 bases from J, leaving 7 bases between. The CDR3 runs 12 residues. Per the germline V gene, CDR1 is SGHNT and CDR2 is YYREEE (reference sequence). The full variable domain, its missing parts supplied by reference TRBV5-4 and TRBJ2-5, is ETGVTQSPTHLIKTRGQQVTLRCSSQSGHNTVSWYQQALGQGPQFIFQYYREEENGRGNFPPRFSGLQFPNYSSELNVNALELDDSALYLCASSLAEGTQYFGPGTRLLVL.

This clone appeared a single time. V gene TRBV5-1 combines with J gene TRBJ2-2; 7 bases line up with TRBD2. This CDR3 comprises 17 residues. Germline CDR1 is SGHRS and CDR2 is YFSETQ. Unmatched junction bases numbered 10, after V lost 3 bases and J lost 2 bases. The CDR3 sequence is CASSWPLGGVNTGELFF. The DNA for the CDR3 is TGCGCCAGCAGCTGGCCCTTGGGGGGGGTCAACACCGGGGAGCTGTTTTTT. The full variable domain, rest sourced from reference TRBV5-1 and TRBJ2-2, is KAGVTQTPRYLIKTRGQQVTLSCSPISGHRSVSWYQQTPGQGLQFLFEYFSETQRNKGNFPGRFSGRQFSNSRSEMNVSTLELGDSALYLCASSWPLGGVNTGELFFGEGSRLTVL.

Only a few counts were recorded for this clone. The V call is TRBV5-1, the J call TRBJ2-5; D is undetermined. This CDR3 spans 12 amino acids. Germline CDR1 reads SGHRS; CDR2 reads YFSETQ. V was pared by 2 bases and J by 4 bases, with 6 bases between. The CDR3 bases are TGCGCCAGCAGCTTTTCGGGAGAGACCCAGTACTTC. Residues: CASSFSGETQYF.

CDR3 residues: CAISVGAGGKTEAFF. CDR3 nucleotides: TGTGCCATCAGTGTCGGGGCAGGGGGAAAGACTGAAGCTTTCTTT. This chain links TRBV10-3 with TRBJ1-1; 7 bases agree with TRBD1. The length of the CDR3 is 15 residues. J lost 5 bases, V lost 4 bases, and 10 bases had no gene match. CDR1 and CDR2 from the germline V gene are ENHRY and SYGVKD.

The chain employs TRBV6-5 and TRBJ1-4; 7 nucleotides match TRBD1. V trimming: 0 bases; J trimming: 7 bases; junction bases outside the gene matches: 5. The CDR3 runs 15 residues. The germline V gene has CDR1 MNHEY and CDR2 SVGAGI. The CDR3 protein is CASSYSNPGGEKLFF. CDR3 in DNA: TGTGCCAGCAGTTACTCGAATCCAGGGGGTGAAAAACTGTTTTTT.

The chain combines TRBV2 with TRBJ2-5; D ambiguous. Trimming removed 8 bases at V and 2 bases at J, with 6 bases between. The CDR3 runs to 11 residues. Germline loops: CDR1 SNHLY, CDR2 FYNNEI. In nucleotides, the CDR3 is TGTGCCAGCTCGCTACAAGAGACCCAGTACTTC. Translated, it gives CASSLQETQYF.

The J gene is TRBJ2-5, the V gene TRBV29-1, with D possibly being TRBD2 (6 bases). The V end lost 7 bases, the J end lost 6 bases, and 9 bases lay between the germline ends. This CDR3 spans 10 amino acids. The germline gives CDR1 SQVTM, CDR2 ANQGSEA. CDR3: CSAGVKTQYF. The CDR3 DNA reads TGCAGCGCGGGGGTCAAGACCCAGTACTTC.

The chain employs TRBV2 and TRBJ1-1; tentatively, D is TRBD1 (5 bases). The V end lost 7 bases, the J end lost 0 bases, and 9 bases lay between the germline ends. This CDR3 comprises 13 residues. The germline gives CDR1 SNHLY, CDR2 FYNNEI. This chain's CDR3 is CASTGHLNTEAFF. Here the CDR3 DNA reads TGTGCCAGCACCGGACACTTGAACACTGAAGCTTTCTTT.

The chain uses TRBV27 and TRBJ2-1; unclear D gene. The CDR3 extends over 15 amino acids. Germline V CDR1 and CDR2: MNHEY, SMNVEV (reference sequence). Trimming left V 0 bases short and J 3 bases short, with 9 bases between. The DNA of the CDR3 is TGTGCCAGCAGTTTATCGAGGAGCTACTACAATGAGCAGTTCTTC. As protein: CASSLSRSYYNEQFF.

This chain joins TRBV7-6 and TRBJ2-1, with D perhaps TRBD1 (6 bases). The CDR3 sequence is 14 residues long. The germline V gene encodes CDR1 SGHVS and CDR2 FNYEAQ. V gave up 4 bases and J gave up 9 bases, with 16 bases separating them. Written as DNA, the CDR3 is TGTGCCAGCAGCTACGGACAGATGCTGGGTGAGCAGTTCTTC. Its protein is CASSYGQMLGEQFF.

The chain is built from TRBV5-1 and TRBJ2-2; 9 nucleotides match TRBD2. Germline V gene sequence: CDR1 SGHRS, CDR2 YFSETQ. Trimming cost V 7 bases and J 4 bases; bases outside gene matches: 14. The CDR3 length is 17 residues. The CDR3 sequence is CASRQSSGNLVTGELFF. CDR3 nucleotide sequence: TGCGCCAGCCGACAATCTAGCGGGAATCTAGTCACCGGGGAGCTGTTTTTT. Based on the CDR3 plus reference TRBV5-1 and TRBJ2-2, the full variable domain is KAGVTQTPRYLIKTRGQQVTLSCSPISGHRSVSWYQQTPGQGLQFLFEYFSETQRNKGNFPGRFSGRQFSNSRSEMNVSTLELGDSALYLCASRQSSGNLVTGELFFGEGSRLTVL.

This chain links TRBV27 with TRBJ2-7, with a possible D match to TRBD2 (6 bases). The CDR3 covers 14 residues. V dropped 5 bases and J dropped 6 bases, with 17 bases sitting between them. The germline V gene encodes CDR1 MNHEY and CDR2 SMNVEV (reference sequence). CDR3 amino acids: CASSIASLASEQYF. The CDR3 region has the DNA TGTGCCAGCAGTATTGCCTCTCTAGCGTCCGAGCAGTACTTC.

The CDR3 here is CASSSQVLSYEQYF. The CDR3, as DNA: TGTGCCAGTAGTAGCCAGGTCCTCTCCTACGAGCAGTACTTC. The chain employs TRBV19 and TRBJ2-7; D is unresolved. This CDR3 comprises 14 residues. V was trimmed by 4 bases and J by 0 bases, leaving 10 bases between them. Germline V lookup: CDR1 LNHDA, CDR2 SQIVND (reference sequence). Together with reference TRBV19 and TRBJ2-7, the CDR3 gives the full variable domain: DGGITQSPKYLFRKEGQNVTLSCEQNLNHDAMYWYRQDPGQGLRLIYYSQIVNDFQKGDIAEGYSVSREKKESFPLTVTSAQKNPTAFYLCASSSQVLSYEQYFGPGTRLTVT.

J is TRBJ2-2 and V is TRBV6-5; the D gene is possibly TRBD2 (5 bases). V lost 7 bases and J 2 bases, leaving 14 bases between the germline ends. Germline V gene data show CDR1 as MNHEY and CDR2 as SVGAGI. The CDR3 has 15 residues. CDR3 amino acids: CASNLRTANTGELFF. For the CDR3, the DNA is TGTGCCAGCAATTTAAGGACTGCTAACACCGGGGAGCTGTTTTTT.

This clone was detected a few times. This chain uses TRBV6-5 with TRBJ1-1; D is uncertain. The CDR3 loop spans 15 amino acids. The germline V gene has CDR1 MNHEY and CDR2 SVGAGI. V shed 0 bases and J shed 10 bases, with 18 bases lying between them. The CDR3: CASSYSRDPGIGAFF. The CDR3 DNA is TGTGCCAGCAGTTACTCGAGGGATCCGGGAATTGGAGCTTTCTTT.

The chain uses TRBV9 and TRBJ2-1; maybe TRBD2 (5 bases). CDR1 is SGDLS, CDR2 YYNGEE, per germline. Between the trimmed V and J ends, which lost 3 bases and 0 bases, there was a span of 10 bases. The CDR3 has 15 residues. CDR3 sequence (DNA): TGTGCCAGCAGCGCCTCTAGCCGCTCCTACAATGAGCAGTTCTTC. This sequence encodes CASSASSRSYNEQFF. Full variable domain (outside the CDR3, taken from reference TRBV9 and TRBJ2-1): DSGVTQTPKHLITATGQRVTLRCSPRSGDLSVYWYQQSLDQGLQFLIQYYNGEERAKGNILERFSAQQFPDLHSELNLSSLELGDSALYFCASSASSRSYNEQFFGPGTRLTVL.

The rearrangement joins TRBV6-6 to TRBJ1-1; a weak D match, TRBD1 (6 bases). Germline CDR1 MNHNY, CDR2 SVGAGI (reference sequence). Trimming took off 6 bases at V and 5 bases at J, with 16 bases between the two ends. This CDR3 has 14 amino acids. This chain's CDR3 is CASRDRGAGTEAFF. The CDR3 coding sequence is TGTGCCAGCAGGGATCGGGGGGCTGGGACTGAAGCTTTCTTT.

This chain links TRBV7-9 with TRBJ2-5, with TRBD1 as a possible D gene (5 bases). The V and J ends lost 0 bases and 1 base respectively, with 6 bases between them. CDR1 SEHNR and CDR2 FQNEAQ come from the germline V gene (reference sequence). The CDR3 is 14 amino acids. The CDR3 nucleotides are TGTGCCAGCAGCTTAGCAAGGGGCCAAGAGACCCAGTACTTC. This gives the protein CASSLARGQETQYF.

The DNA for the CDR3 is TGTGCCAGCTGTTTGGCGGTGACAGGGGACGTCGATGAGCAGTTCTTC. Translating it yields CASCLAVTGDVDEQFF. The J gene is TRBJ2-1, the V gene TRBV6-5, with 8 positions matching TRBD1. V shed 8 bases, J shed 8 bases, and the junction held 17 bases outside the gene matches. The germline gives CDR1 MNHEY, CDR2 SVGAGI. The length of the CDR3 is 16 residues.

The gene calls are TRBV28 and TRBJ2-1, with TRBD1 matching 10 bases. The CDR3 runs to 16 residues. Germline V CDR1 and CDR2: MDHEN, SYDVKM. V was clipped by 3 bases and J by 12 bases; unmatched bases: 14. The CDR3 spells CASSLPVGTGEYGQFF. CDR3 nucleotide sequence: TGTGCCAGCAGTTTGCCGGTCGGGACAGGGGAATATGGGCAGTTCTTC.

The chain uses TRBV6-4 and TRBJ2-2; the match to TRBD1 covers 9 bases. CDR1 MRHNA and CDR2 SNTAGT come from the germline V gene. CDR3 length: 18 amino acids. V shed 5 bases, J shed 2 bases, and the junction held 12 bases outside the gene matches. CDR3 residues: CASSPTPGTGINTGELFF. The CDR3 nucleotides are TGTGCCAGCAGTCCCACCCCCGGGACAGGGATAAACACCGGGGAGCTGTTTTTT.

The count of this clone is one. The chain links TRBV2 to TRBJ2-7; a possible D gene is TRBD1 (5 bases). The CDR3 loop spans 15 amino acids. Germline CDR1 reads SNHLY; CDR2 reads FYNNEI. V dropped 3 bases and J dropped 0 bases, with 12 bases sitting between them. This CDR3 is CASSERTTSSYEQYF. The CDR3 DNA reads TGTGCCAGCAGTGAGCGGACAACGAGCTCCTACGAGCAGTACTTC.

This clone has a single count. The DNA for the CDR3 is TGTGCCAGCAGCGTAGTGTCTAGAACAGATACGCAGTATTTT. Translating gives CASSVVSRTDTQYF. V is TRBV9 and J is TRBJ2-3; the D is unclear. CDR3 length: 14 amino acids. CDR1 and CDR2 (germline): SGDLS, YYNGEE. V was clipped by 0 bases and J by 3 bases, with 8 bases between them. The full variable domain, with the rest looked up from reference TRBV9 and TRBJ2-3, is DSGVTQTPKHLITATGQRVTLRCSPRSGDLSVYWYQQSLDQGLQFLIQYYNGEERAKGNILERFSAQQFPDLHSELNLSSLELGDSALYFCASSVVSRTDTQYFGPGTRLTVL.

The rearrangement links TRBV6-4 to TRBJ2-3; D perhaps matches TRBD2 (5 bases). V was shortened by 5 bases and J by 1 base, with 10 bases between the two germline ends. CDR3 length equals 14 residues. CDR1 MRHNA and CDR2 SNTAGT come from the germline V gene. The CDR3 sequence: CASSPNGGTDTQYF. The CDR3 DNA is TGTGCCAGCAGTCCGAACGGGGGCACAGATACGCAGTATTTT.

This clone was counted between two and nine times. V gene TRBV4-2 combines with J gene TRBJ1-2; TRBD1 matches 8 bases. The CDR3 has 19 residues. Germline CDR1 is LGHNA and CDR2 is YNFKEQ. Trimming at V came to 0 bases and at J to 5 bases, leaving 17 bases not matched to a gene. Here the CDR3 reads CASSQDLRLDRAYLYGYTF. CDR3 in DNA: TGTGCCAGCAGCCAAGATCTCAGGTTGGACAGGGCCTATCTTTATGGCTACACCTTC.

The CDR3 bases are TGTGCCAGCAGGGTTGGACTTTCGAGCTCCTACGAGCAGTACTTC. Encoded protein: CASRVGLSSSYEQYF. This sequence joins TRBV6-5 and TRBJ2-7; a weak D match, TRBD2 (5 bases). Looked up from germline, CDR1 is MNHEY and CDR2 is SVGAGI. V was trimmed by 6 bases and J by 0 bases, leaving 15 bases between them. The CDR3 is made up of 15 amino acids.

The chain carries TRBV29-1 and TRBJ2-7; D is perhaps TRBD1 (8 bases). The CDR3 contains 14 residues. The germline CDR1 and CDR2 sequences are SQVTM and ANQGSEA. The V end was cut by 6 bases, the J end by 2 bases, with 17 bases between. CDR3 sequence (DNA): TGCAGCGTCGCAGGGGGCGGGGGTACCTACGAGCAGTACTTC. This sequence encodes CSVAGGGGTYEQYF.

This clone was seen a few times. This chain uses TRBV21-1 with TRBJ2-1; the table's D call, TRBD2, was not checked against the DNA. TRBV21-1 is tagged as a pseudogene. This CDR3 spans 15 amino acids. Here the CDR3 DNA reads TGTGCCAGCAGCAAAGGGAGCGGGTCTTACGGTGAGCAGTTCTTC. It translates to CASSKGSGSYGEQFF.

J is TRBJ1-5 and V is TRBV2; 8 bases map to TRBD1. This CDR3 has 16 amino acids. V was pared by 7 bases and J by 6 bases, with 14 bases of the junction left unmatched. Germline assignment: CDR1 SNHLY and CDR2 FYNNEI. DNA of the CDR3: TGTGCCAGCAAGATCACCCTCATGGGACAGGTTCAGCCCCAGCATTTT. The encoded protein is CASKITLMGQVQPQHF. Combining the CDR3 with reference TRBV2 and TRBJ1-5 gives the whole variable domain EPEVTQTPSHQVTQMGQEVILRCVPISNHLYFYWYRQILGQKVEFLVSFYNNEISEKSEIFDDQFSVERPDGSNFTLKIRSTKLEDSAMYFCASKITLMGQVQPQHFGDGTRLSIL.

This chain joins TRBV27 and TRBJ2-1; 10 bases line up with TRBD2. Germline-derived CDR1 and CDR2 are MNHEY and SMNVEV (reference sequence). This CDR3 spans 14 amino acids. Losses at the gene ends were 8 bases for V and 4 bases for J; bases not matched to a gene: 5. The CDR3 spells CASGLAGEYNEQFF. CDR3 coding DNA: TGTGCCAGCGGGCTAGCGGGAGAATACAATGAGCAGTTCTTC.